This entry concerns a single T cell receptor beta chain. Its antigen has not been determined. Base qualities are not provided; no much larger clone lies one nucleotide away. These data originate in a study of blood T cell repertoires in COVID-19 (dated by TCRdb to 2018 to 2021). Background for the entire study: Samples from collaborators originated in the United States, Italy and Spain and spanned both the acute and convalescent phases of COVID-19. The dataset comprised deeply sampled blood TCRbeta repertoires from subjects exposed to, actively infected with, or recovered from COVID-19. Where available, HLA class I and class II types were taken from metadata supplied by the sample provider and were not determined by assay-based typing. Nearly every sample came with metadata listing a de-identified subject ID, COVID-19 status, age in years and sex. The repertoires were released in a freely available public database intended as a resource for research on the immune response to SARS-CoV-2. The material from the prospective study consisted of cDNA or gDNA derived from T cells, B-cell-depleted T cells, or PBMCs. The samples were drawn from the first 160 participants of the ongoing ImmuneRACE study and from over 950 subjects provided by 6 global collaborators.

The CDR3 runs 14 residues from the cysteine to the phenylalanine. Only the CDR3 DNA is retained, 42 bases long and in frame from the first base. V is pruned by 4 bases and J by 0 bases, leaving 4 bases of the junction without a gene match. The germline V gene (reference sequence) provides CDR1 GTSNPN and CDR2 SVGIG. In the prospective study, participants were roughly 18 to 100 years old, resided in fewer than 25 geographic areas of the United States, and were enrolled through a virtual design. To assign participants to cohorts, the prospective study relied on clinical history that participants themselves reported in a screening survey and a study questionnaire. In the prospective study, whole blood, serum and a nasopharyngeal or oropharyngeal swab were collected from each participant by mobile phlebotomists. Over a roughly 2-month period, participants in the prospective study had the option of providing additional blood draws and questionnaires. Before DNA extraction, blood samples from the prospective study were shipped at room temperature or frozen.

General study outcomes and caveats: The quantity of clinical and demographic metadata differed by source and by participant and was supplied without curation.

TCRbeta CDR3 regions were amplified from genomic DNA by means of the immunoSEQ Assay, a bias-controlled multiplex PCR. Concerning the study's data processing: Nucleated cell counts per sample were estimated from amplification of reference gene primers within the assay. To quantify the absolute abundance of each unique TCRbeta CDR3 rearrangement, sequence reads were collapsed and filtered. For each sample, productive Simpson clonality was calculated as the square root of Simpson's diversity index over productive rearrangements. What TCRdb holds here is the immuneACCESS table cut down to in-frame rearrangements. Part of the clones is not present; checked against another copy, under half of the missing clones reflect an unresolved V gene, and the others are unexplained. V, J and clone size are those of that table, while D and trimming were read from the DNA. The sample table records 200,000 or so clones; around 82% of these occur just once. Of the sample, 7.4% falls within the top ten clones.

The chain links TRBV30 with TRBJ2-3; 7 central bases correspond to TRBD1. The specimen sequenced was PBMCs or T cells enriched from blood (not recorded which). This TCR came from a middle-aged woman with acute COVID-19. Read as DNA, the sequence is TGTGCCTGGAACCCGGGACAGAGCACAGATACGCAGTATTTT. This sequence encodes CAWNPGQSTDTQYF.